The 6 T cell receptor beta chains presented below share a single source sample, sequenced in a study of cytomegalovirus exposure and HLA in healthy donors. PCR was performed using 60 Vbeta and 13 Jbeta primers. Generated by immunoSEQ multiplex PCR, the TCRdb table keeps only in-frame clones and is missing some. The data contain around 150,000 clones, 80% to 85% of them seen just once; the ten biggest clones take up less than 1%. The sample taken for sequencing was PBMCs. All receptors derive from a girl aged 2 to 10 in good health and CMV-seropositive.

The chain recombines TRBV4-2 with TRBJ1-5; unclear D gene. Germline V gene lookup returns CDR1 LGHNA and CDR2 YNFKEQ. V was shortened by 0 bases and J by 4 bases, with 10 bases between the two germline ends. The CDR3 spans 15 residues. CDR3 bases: TGTGCCAGCAGCCAAGATCAAACAGCTAATCAGCCCCAGCATTTT. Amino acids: CASSQDQTANQPQHF.

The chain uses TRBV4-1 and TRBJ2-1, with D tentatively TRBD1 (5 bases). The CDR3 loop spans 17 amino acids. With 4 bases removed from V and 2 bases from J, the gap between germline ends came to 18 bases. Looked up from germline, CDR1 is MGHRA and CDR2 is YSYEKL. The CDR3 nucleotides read TGCGCCAGCAGCCTAGGGGCGACGCTGGGGACCTACAATGAGCAGTTCTTC. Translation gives CASSLGATLGTYNEQFF.

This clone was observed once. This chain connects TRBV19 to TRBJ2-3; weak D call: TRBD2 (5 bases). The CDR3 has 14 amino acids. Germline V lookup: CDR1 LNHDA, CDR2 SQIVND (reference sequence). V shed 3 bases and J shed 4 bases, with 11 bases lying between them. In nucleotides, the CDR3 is TGTGCCAGTAGTATGATAAGCGGAGCAGATACGCAGTATTTT. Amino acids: CASSMISGADTQYF. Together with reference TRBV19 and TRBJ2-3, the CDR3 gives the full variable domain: DGGITQSPKYLFRKEGQNVTLSCEQNLNHDAMYWYRQDPGQGLRLIYYSQIVNDFQKGDIAEGYSVSREKKESFPLTVTSAQKNPTAFYLCASSMISGADTQYFGPGTRLTVL.

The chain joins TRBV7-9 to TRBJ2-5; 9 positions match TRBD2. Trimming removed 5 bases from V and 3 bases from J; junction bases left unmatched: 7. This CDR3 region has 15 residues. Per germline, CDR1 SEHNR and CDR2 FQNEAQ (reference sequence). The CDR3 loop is CASSPRTSVKETQYF. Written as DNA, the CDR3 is TGTGCCAGCAGCCCTAGGACTAGCGTAAAAGAGACCCAGTACTTC.

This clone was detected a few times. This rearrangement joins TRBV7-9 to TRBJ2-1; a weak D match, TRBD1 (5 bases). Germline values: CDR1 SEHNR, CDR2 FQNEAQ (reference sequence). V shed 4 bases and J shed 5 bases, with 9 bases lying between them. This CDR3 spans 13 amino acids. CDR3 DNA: TGTGCCAGCAGCTCGACAGAAGACAATGAGCAGTTCTTC. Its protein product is CASSSTEDNEQFF.

CDR3 DNA sequence: TGTGCCAGCAGTGAATTTAAGACGTCGGGGGGCGAGCAGTACTTC. Residues: CASSEFKTSGGEQYF. This sequence joins TRBV25-1 and TRBJ2-7; 7 bases map to TRBD2. This CDR3 is built from 15 residues. The V and J ends lost 1 base and 6 bases, in that order; junction bases with no gene match: 9. Germline CDR1 is MGHDK and CDR2 is SYGVNS.